The text below deals with one T cell receptor (beta chain). The data derive from a study of human T cells and chemical hapten exposure. Germline V gene lookup returns CDR1 ENHRY and CDR2 SYGVKD. This CDR3 spans 14 amino acids. With 5 bases removed from V and 2 bases from J, the gap between germline ends came to 11 bases. TCRdb passed the RACE reads through MiXCR, listing each CDR3 protein once. The data show over 75,000 distinct CDR3 sequences, about 11% seen once. Documented time point: patch test 3, about 24 weeks after DPC sensitization. This sample's treatment: therapeutic diphenylcyclopropenone sensitization with weekly scalp DPC.

J is TRBJ2-3 and V is TRBV10-3, with no clear D. The sample consisted of whole blood, taken in connection with sensitization to the hapten diphenylcyclopropenone (DPC). This clonotype originated in a woman in her 30s with alopecia areata. Some clones in this sample may be carry-over from other donors' samples. The CDR3, as DNA: TGTGCCATCAGTATCGGCGGCTTCACAGATACGCAGTATTTT. This gives the protein CAISIGGFTDTQYF.